This TCR beta chain originates from a study of T-cell memory formation after mild COVID-19. TCRdb re-derived calls from the 5' RACE reads in MiXCR, one entry per CDR3 protein. The data hold a few hundred thousand distinct CDR3 sequences, with around a quarter observed a single time. V gave up 3 bases and J gave up 0 bases; unmatched junction bases: 12. The CDR3 is 18 residues long. Germline V gene lookup returns CDR1 SGHDT and CDR2 YYEEEE. The chain carries TRBV5-6 and TRBJ2-3, with 8 positions matching TRBD2. Sequenced sample: PBMCs or a T cell subset sorted from them (not recorded which). This clonotype was obtained from an adult woman who had mild COVID-19 (a few samples of this study predate the infection). Cell type and time point are not known. CDR3 amino acids: CASSSVFLAGGSTDTQYF. The CDR3, as DNA: TGTGCCAGCAGCTCCGTTTTCCTGGCGGGGGGTAGCACAGATACGCAGTATTTT.